The entry below describes one TCR beta chain. Antigen: not known. TCRdb keeps only in-frame clones here, not all; method: immunoSEQ multiplex PCR. The sample records approximately 60,000 clones, approximately 92% being singletons. Germline CDR1 and CDR2: SQVTM and ANQGSEA. Trimming took 7 bases from V and 2 from J, leaving 9 bases between them. The CDR3 runs to 11 residues. These data come from a study of OX40 agonist ivuxolimab in advanced cancers. On the study more broadly: Patients' therapy was ivuxolimab, an antibody that acts as an agonist of OX40 (CD134). Findings of the study overall: At 0.1 to 3.0 mg/kg and by week 6, CD4+ and CD8+ T cells in the blood had expanded clonally. No antigen was identified for the clonally expanded peripheral T cells.

The chain uses TRBV29-1 and TRBJ2-7; D is undetermined. Here the sequenced sample was CD4+ or CD8+ T cells sorted from blood, taken in a trial of the OX40 agonist ivuxolimab. The sequence came from an adult with an advanced solid tumor such as melanoma, head and neck, liver or kidney cancer. DNA of the CDR3: TGCAGCGCTAAGGCCCCCTACGAGCAGTACTTC. The encoded protein is CSAKAPYEQYF.